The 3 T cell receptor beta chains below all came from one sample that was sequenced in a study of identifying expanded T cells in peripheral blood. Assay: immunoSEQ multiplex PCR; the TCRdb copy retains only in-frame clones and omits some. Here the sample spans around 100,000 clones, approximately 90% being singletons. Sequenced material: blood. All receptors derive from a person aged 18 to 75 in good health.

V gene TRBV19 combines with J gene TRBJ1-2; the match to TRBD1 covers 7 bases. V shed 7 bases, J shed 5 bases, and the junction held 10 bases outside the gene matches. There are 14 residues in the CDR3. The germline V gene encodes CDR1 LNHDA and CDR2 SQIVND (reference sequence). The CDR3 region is CASMGTVREYGYTF. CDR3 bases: TGTGCCAGTATGGGGACAGTGCGGGAGTATGGCTACACCTTC.

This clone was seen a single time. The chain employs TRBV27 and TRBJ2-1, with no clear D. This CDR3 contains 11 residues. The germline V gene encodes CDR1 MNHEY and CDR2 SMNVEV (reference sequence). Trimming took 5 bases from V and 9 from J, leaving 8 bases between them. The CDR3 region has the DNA TGTGCCAGCAGTCGAGGTGGTGAGCAGTTCTTC. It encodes CASSRGGEQFF.

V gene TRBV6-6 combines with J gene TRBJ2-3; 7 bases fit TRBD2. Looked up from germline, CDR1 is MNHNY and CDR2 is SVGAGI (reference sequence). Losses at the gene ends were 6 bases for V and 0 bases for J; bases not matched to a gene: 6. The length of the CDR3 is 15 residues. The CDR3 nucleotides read TGTGCCAGCAGGGACTGGGGAGGGAGCACAGATACGCAGTATTTT. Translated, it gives CASRDWGGSTDTQYF.